This T cell receptor beta chain was documented in a study of blood T cell repertoires in COVID-19. Produced via immunoSEQ multiplex PCR; TCRdb's table is partial and in-frame only. The repertoire holds about 270,000 clones, with roughly 89% as singletons. This clone was seen a few times. Germline V gene sequence: CDR1 LGHDT, CDR2 YNNKEL (reference sequence). The CDR3 is 15 amino acids. The ends were cut back, 8 bases at V and 0 bases at J, with 15 bases in the middle. This clonotype originated in a man in his fifties with acute or convalescent COVID-19. V is TRBV3-1 (or the pseudogene TRBV3-2) and J is TRBJ2-3; D is tentatively TRBD1 or TRBD2 (6 bases each). Source material: peripheral blood. The CDR3 protein is CASAQGGLSTDTQYF. CDR3 coding DNA: TGTGCCAGCGCCCAAGGGGGGCTTAGCACAGATACGCAGTATTTT.